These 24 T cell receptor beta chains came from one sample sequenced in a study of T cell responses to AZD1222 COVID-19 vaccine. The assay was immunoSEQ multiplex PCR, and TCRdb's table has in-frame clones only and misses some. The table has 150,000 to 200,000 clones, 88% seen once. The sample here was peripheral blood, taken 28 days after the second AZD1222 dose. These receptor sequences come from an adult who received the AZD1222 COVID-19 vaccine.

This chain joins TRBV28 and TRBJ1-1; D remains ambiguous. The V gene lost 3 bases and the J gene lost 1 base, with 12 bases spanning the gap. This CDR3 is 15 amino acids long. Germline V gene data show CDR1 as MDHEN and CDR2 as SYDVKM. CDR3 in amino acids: CASSFKGLKNTEAFF. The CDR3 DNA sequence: TGTGCCAGCAGTTTCAAAGGGCTAAAGAACACTGAAGCTTTCTTT.

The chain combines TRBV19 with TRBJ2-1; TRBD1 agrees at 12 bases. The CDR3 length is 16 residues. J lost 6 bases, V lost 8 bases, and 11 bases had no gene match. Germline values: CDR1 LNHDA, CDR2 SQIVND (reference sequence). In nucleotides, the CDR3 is TGTGCCAGTGCAAGGGACAGGGGGCGAGGGGGCAATGAGCAGTTCTTC. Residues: CASARDRGRGGNEQFF.

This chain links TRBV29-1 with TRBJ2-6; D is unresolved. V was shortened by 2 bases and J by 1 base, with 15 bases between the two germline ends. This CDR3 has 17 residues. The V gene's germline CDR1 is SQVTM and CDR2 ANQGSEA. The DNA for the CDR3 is TGCAGCGTTGAAATCGTGCGCCAGAGATCTGGGGCCAACGTCCTGACTTTC. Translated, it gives CSVEIVRQRSGANVLTF. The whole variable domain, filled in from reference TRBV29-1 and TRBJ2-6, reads SAVISQKPSRDICQRGTSLTIQCQVDSQVTMMFWYRQQPGQSLTLIATANQGSEATYESGFVIDKFPISRPNLTFSTLTVSNMSPEDSSIYLCSVEIVRQRSGANVLTFGAGSRLTVL.

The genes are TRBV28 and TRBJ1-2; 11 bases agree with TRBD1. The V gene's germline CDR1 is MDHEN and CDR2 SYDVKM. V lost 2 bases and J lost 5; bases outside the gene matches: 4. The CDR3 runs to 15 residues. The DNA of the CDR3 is TGTGCCAGCAGTTTAGGGACAGGGGGGTTATATGGCTACACCTTC. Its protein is CASSLGTGGLYGYTF.

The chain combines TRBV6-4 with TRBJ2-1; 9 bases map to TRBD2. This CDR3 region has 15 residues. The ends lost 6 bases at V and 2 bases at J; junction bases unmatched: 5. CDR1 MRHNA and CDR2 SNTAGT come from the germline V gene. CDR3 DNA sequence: TGTGCCAGCAGCCTCTTAGCGGGAGCCTACAATGAGCAGTTCTTC. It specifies CASSLLAGAYNEQFF.

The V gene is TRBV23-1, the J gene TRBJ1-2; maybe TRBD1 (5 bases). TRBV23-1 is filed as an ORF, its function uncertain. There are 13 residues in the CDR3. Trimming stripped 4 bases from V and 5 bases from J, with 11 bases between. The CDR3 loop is CASSRRGAYGYTF. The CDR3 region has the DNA TGCGCCAGCAGTCGGCGTGGGGCTTATGGCTACACCTTC.

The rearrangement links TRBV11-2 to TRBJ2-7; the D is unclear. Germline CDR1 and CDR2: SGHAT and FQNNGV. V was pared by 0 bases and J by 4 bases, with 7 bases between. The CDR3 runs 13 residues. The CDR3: CASSLDRRYEQYF. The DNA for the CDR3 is TGTGCCAGCAGCTTAGACAGGAGATACGAGCAGTACTTC.

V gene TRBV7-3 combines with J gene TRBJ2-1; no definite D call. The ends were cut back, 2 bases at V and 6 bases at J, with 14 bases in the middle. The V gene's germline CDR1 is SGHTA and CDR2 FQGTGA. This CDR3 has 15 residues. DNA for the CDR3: TGTGCCAGCAGCTTAGGCCAGGTCGGGCCCAATGAGCAGTTCTTC. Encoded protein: CASSLGQVGPNEQFF.

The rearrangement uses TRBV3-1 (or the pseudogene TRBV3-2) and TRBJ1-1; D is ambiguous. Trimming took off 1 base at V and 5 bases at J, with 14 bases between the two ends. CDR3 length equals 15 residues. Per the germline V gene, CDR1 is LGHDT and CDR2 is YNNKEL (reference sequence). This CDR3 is CASSQVPGHMTEAFF. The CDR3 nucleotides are TGTGCCAGCAGCCAAGTACCAGGCCATATGACTGAAGCTTTCTTT.

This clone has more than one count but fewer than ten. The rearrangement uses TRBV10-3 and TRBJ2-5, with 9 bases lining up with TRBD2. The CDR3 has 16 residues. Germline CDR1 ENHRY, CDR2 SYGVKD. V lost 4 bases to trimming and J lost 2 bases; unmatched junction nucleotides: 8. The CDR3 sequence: CAISGGLAGPQETQYF. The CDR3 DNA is TGTGCCATCAGTGGGGGCCTAGCGGGGCCACAAGAGACCCAGTACTTC.

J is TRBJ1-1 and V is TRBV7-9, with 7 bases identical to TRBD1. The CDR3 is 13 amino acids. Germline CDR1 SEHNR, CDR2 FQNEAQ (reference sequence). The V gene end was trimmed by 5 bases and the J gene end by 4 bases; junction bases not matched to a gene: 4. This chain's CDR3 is CASSRRDSTEAFF. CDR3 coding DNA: TGTGCCAGCAGCCGCCGGGACAGCACTGAAGCTTTCTTT.

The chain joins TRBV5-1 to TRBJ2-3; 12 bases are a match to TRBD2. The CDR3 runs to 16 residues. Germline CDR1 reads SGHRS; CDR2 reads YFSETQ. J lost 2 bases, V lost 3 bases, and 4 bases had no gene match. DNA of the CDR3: TGCGCCAGCAGCTCTACTAGCGGGGGGTTCACAGATACGCAGTATTTT. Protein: CASSSTSGGFTDTQYF.

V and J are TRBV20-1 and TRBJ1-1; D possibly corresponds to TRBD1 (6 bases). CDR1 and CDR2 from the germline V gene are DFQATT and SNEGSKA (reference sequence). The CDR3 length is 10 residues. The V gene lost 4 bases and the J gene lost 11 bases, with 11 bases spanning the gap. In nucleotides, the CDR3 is TGCAGTGCTATGGCAGGGGACGCTTTCTTT. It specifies CSAMAGDAFF.

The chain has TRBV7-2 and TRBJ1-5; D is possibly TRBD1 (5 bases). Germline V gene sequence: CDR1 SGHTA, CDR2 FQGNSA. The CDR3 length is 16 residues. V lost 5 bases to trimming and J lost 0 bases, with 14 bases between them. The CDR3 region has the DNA TGTGCCAGCAGCCCCGGGGACGATTATAGCAATCAGCCCCAGCATTTT. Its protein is CASSPGDDYSNQPQHF.

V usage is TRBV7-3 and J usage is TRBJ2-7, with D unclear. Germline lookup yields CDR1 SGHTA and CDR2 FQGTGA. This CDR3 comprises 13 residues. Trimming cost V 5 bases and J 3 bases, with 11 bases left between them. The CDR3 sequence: CASSTRANYEQYF. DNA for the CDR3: TGTGCCAGCAGCACCCGGGCTAACTACGAGCAGTACTTC. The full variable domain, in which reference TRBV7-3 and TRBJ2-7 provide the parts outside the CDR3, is GAGVSQTPSNKVTEKGKYVELRCDPISGHTALYWYRQSLGQGPEFLIYFQGTGAADDSGLPNDRFFAVRPEGSVSTLKIQRTERGDSAVYLCASSTRANYEQYFGPGTRLTVT.

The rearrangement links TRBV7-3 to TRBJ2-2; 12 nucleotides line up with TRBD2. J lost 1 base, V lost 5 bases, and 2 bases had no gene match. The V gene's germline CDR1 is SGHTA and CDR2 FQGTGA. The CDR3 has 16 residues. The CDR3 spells CASSPSGGENTGELFF. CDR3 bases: TGTGCCAGCAGCCCTAGCGGGGGGGAGAACACCGGGGAGCTGTTTTTT.

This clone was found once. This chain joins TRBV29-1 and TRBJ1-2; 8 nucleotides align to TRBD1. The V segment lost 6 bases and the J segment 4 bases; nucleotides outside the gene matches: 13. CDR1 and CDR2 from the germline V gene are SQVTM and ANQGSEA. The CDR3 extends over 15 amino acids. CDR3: CSVGEGRGTGYGYTF. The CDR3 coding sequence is TGCAGCGTCGGGGAAGGACGCGGGACAGGCTATGGCTACACCTTC.

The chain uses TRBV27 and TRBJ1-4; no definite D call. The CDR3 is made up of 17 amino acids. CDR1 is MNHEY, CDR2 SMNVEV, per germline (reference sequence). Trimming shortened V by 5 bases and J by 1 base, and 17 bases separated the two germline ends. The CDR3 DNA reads TGTGCCAGCAGTCCCCGTTTGAGGGCGCGAACTAATGAAAAACTGTTTTTT. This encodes CASSPRLRARTNEKLFF.

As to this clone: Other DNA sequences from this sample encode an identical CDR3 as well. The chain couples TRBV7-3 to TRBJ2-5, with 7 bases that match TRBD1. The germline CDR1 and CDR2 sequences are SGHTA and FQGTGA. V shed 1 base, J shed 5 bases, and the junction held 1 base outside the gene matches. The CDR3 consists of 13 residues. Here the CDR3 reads CASSLNRGETQYF. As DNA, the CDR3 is TGTGCCAGCAGCTTAAACAGGGGTGAGACCCAGTACTTC.

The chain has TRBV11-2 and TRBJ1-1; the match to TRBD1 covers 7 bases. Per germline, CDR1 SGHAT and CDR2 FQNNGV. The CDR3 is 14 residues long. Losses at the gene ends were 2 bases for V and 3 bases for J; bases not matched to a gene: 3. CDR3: CASSLNRGDTEAFF. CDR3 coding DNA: TGTGCCAGCAGCTTAAACAGGGGAGACACTGAAGCTTTCTTT.

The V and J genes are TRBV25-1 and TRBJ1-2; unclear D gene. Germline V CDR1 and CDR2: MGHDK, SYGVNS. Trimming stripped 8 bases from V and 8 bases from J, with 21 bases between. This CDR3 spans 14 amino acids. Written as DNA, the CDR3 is TGTGCCAGCTGGAGTGGTCAAGGGCCTCGGGGCTACACCTTC. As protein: CASWSGQGPRGYTF.

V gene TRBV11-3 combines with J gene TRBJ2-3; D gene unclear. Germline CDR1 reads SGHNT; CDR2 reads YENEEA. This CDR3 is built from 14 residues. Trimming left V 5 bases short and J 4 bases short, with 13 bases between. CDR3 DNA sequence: TGTGCCAGCAGCCAAGGATTGGGCGCAGATACGCAGTATTTT. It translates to CASSQGLGADTQYF.

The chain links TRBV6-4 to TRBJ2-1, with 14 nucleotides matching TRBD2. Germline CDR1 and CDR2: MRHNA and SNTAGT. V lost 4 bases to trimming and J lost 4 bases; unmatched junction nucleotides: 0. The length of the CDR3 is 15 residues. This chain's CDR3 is CASSGTSGGYNEQFF. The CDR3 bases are TGTGCCAGCAGTGGGACTAGCGGGGGGTACAATGAGCAGTTCTTC.

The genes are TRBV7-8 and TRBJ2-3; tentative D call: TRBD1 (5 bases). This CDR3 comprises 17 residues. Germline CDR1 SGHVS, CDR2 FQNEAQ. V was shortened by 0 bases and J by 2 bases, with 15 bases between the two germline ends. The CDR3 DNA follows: TGTGCCAGCAGCTTAGCGGCTGTACAGGCGATCACAGATACGCAGTATTTT. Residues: CASSLAAVQAITDTQYF.